Reported below is one TCR beta chain. Its antigen is as yet unknown. The data originate from a study of cytomegalovirus exposure and HLA in healthy donors. The study's findings and limits: Earlier analysis yielded a pattern in which most TCR beta V segments were productive about 90% or about 30% of the time. Most CMV-associated TCR beta chains appeared HLA-restricted in a later analysis. In vitro assays verified that a few CMV-associated chains recognized CMV antigens specifically.

PCR primers comprised 60 Vbeta and 13 Jbeta primers. Clones were sequenced by immunoSEQ multiplex PCR, and TCRdb holds only the in-frame ones, with some missing. The data contain some 100,000 clones, 70% to 80% of them singletons. The CDR3 is made up of 18 amino acids. V lost 0 bases to trimming and J lost 4 bases; unmatched junction nucleotides: 13. Germline CDR1 SGHDN, CDR2 FVKESK. This chain joins TRBV14 and TRBJ2-7; 9 bases fit TRBD1. The sequencing sample was made of PBMCs. The receptor's source is a female donor in good health and CMV-seropositive. The CDR3 bases are TGTGCCAGCAGCCAAGATGGAGGCGGGACAGGGAGAAGGTACGAGCAGTACTTC. Translated, it gives CASSQDGGGTGRRYEQYF.